Included here is one T cell receptor (beta chain) sequence, with context. Its antigen is unknown. This entry belongs to a study of cytomegalovirus exposure and HLA in healthy donors. CDR1 MNHEY and CDR2 SMNVEV come from the germline V gene (reference sequence). The CDR3 extends over 12 amino acids. J lost 8 bases, V lost 4 bases, and 4 bases had no gene match. General study points: An analysis was carried out at a later point. It showed that HLA-associated TCR beta chains were more clonally expanded than equally common non-associated chains. Later analysis identified a missense DCLRE1C variant that was linked to TCR beta V- and J-gene trimming.

The PCR was carried out with 60 Vbeta primers and 13 Jbeta primers. Sequencing used immunoSEQ multiplex PCR; TCRdb keeps in-frame clones, though not all of them. Of about 160,000 clones listed, around 79% are singletons. The rearrangement uses TRBV27 and TRBJ1-2, with TRBD1 identical over 7 bases. The source is a woman in her forties in good health and CMV-seropositive. Sequencing used PBMCs. CDR3 nucleotides: TGTGCCAGCAGTTCAGGGGGTAGAGGCTACACCTTC. Amino acids: CASSSGGRGYTF.